This TCR beta chain was recorded in a study of T cell repertoires in cytomegalovirus infection (dated by TCRdb to between 2018 and 2021). Describing the broader study: The peptide stimulations were aimed at well-studied HLA-B-restricted epitopes as well as recently identified HLA-C-restricted CMV epitopes, whose presentation resists viral immunomodulation. Donor HLA type was relevant to the analysis, because carriage of CMV infection together with the matching HLA type was indicated by public TCR beta signatures.

Overall study results and their limits: In both this cohort and an independent roughly 350-donor cohort, the cumulative frequency of public TCR beta family members distinguished carriers of CMV infection plus the relevant HLA type. The ex vivo response was dominated by HLA-C-restricted CMV-specific TCR beta clonotypes, which also provided the single most frequent clonotype in two of eight donors.

The sequencing machine was an Illumina HiSeq 1500. TCRdb's own reprocessing of the public reads used fastp at Q25 and MiXCR and kept productive beta chains. Each entry merges the rows of one CDR3 protein and shows their most common DNA and genes. The sample profile shows hundreds of thousands of distinct CDR3 sequences; approximately 40% of them were found once. The ten top clones hold 43% of the sample. Taken with the paper, the label for treatment or condition translates to: in vitro stimulation with specific CMV peptide epitopes to enrich CMV-specific T cells. The table lists this clonotype with a count of one. Its target antigen remains unknown. Per-base quality was not reported, and no clone a single base away is much larger than it. One read alone is a weak basis. Trimming leaves V shorter by 0 bases and J shorter by 5 bases, with the junction holding 5 bases beyond the gene matches. The CDR3 numbers 15 residues from cysteine through phenylalanine. Just the 45-base CDR3 DNA is kept, in frame starting at base 1. For CDR1 and CDR2, the germline V gene lists SGHTA and FQGNSA.

This specimen was cultured PBMCs, taken from culture after CMV antigen stimulation. The chain was built from TRBV7-2 and TRBJ2-7, with TRBD2 matching 9 junction bases. This clonotype was obtained from a human donor in good health (CMV status not recorded). Some clones in this sample may be carry-over from other donors' samples. The CDR3 protein: CASSLALLAGHEQYF. The nucleotides are TGTGCCAGCAGCTTAGCGTTGCTAGCGGGGCACGAGCAGTACTTC.